Below, 7 T cell receptor beta chains from the same sample are listed, as sequenced in a study of control samples from healthy donors and cancer patients (TCRdb year 2020). Receptor libraries were prepared by the immunoSEQ multiplex PCR assay. The source is immuneACCESS, and TCRdb retained only in-frame sequences with V and J called. Part of the clones is not carried over; for the studies checked, unresolved V genes explain less than half of this, and the remainder is unexplained. This sample is represented by roughly 120,000 clones; 90% to 95% of them were singletons. The ten largest clones represent 6% to 8.5% of the sample. Material for sequencing was blood. The receptors here all came from a woman younger than 30 in good health.

The chain is built from TRBV28 and TRBJ1-5; D is undetermined. The V end lost 8 bases, the J end lost 0 bases, and 11 bases lay between the germline ends. The CDR3 spans 14 residues. The germline V gene has CDR1 MDHEN and CDR2 SYDVKM. CDR3 residues: CASGGDASNQPQHF. The CDR3 coding sequence is TGTGCCAGCGGCGGGGATGCTAGCAATCAGCCCCAGCATTTT.

V usage is TRBV24-1 and J usage is TRBJ2-2; D is unresolved. From germline, CDR1 is KGHDR and CDR2 SFDVKD. This CDR3 has 13 amino acids. Trimming took 4 bases from V and 1 from J, leaving 3 bases between them. CDR3 nucleotides: TGTGCCACCAGTGAAGAGAACACCGGGGAGCTGTTTTTT. Its translation: CATSEENTGELFF.

The J gene is TRBJ2-2, the V gene TRBV5-1, with 12 bases matching TRBD2. CDR3 length equals 17 residues. V shed 5 bases, J shed 0 bases, and the junction held 5 bases outside the gene matches. Germline values: CDR1 SGHRS, CDR2 YFSETQ. The CDR3 DNA reads TGCGCCAGCAGGACTAGCGGGAGTACTTCGAACACCGGGGAGCTGTTTTTT. This translates into CASRTSGSTSNTGELFF.

This rearrangement joins TRBV9 to TRBJ2-1, with TRBD1 as a possible D gene (6 bases). Between the trimmed V and J ends, which lost 0 bases and 3 bases, there was a span of 7 bases. The CDR3 spans 14 residues. In germline, CDR1 is SGDLS, CDR2 YYNGEE. The CDR3 here is CASSVGGGYNEQFF. Here the CDR3 DNA reads TGTGCCAGCAGCGTAGGAGGGGGCTACAATGAGCAGTTCTTC.

This clone came up a few times. The chain carries TRBV15 and TRBJ2-5, with D perhaps matching TRBD1 (5 bases). Per germline, CDR1 LNHNV and CDR2 YYDKDF (reference sequence). The CDR3 covers 15 residues. With 5 bases removed from V and 2 bases from J, the gap between germline ends came to 15 bases. CDR3 nucleotide sequence: TGTGCCACCAGCGGCACCGGACAAACTCAAGAGACCCAGTACTTC. It codes for CATSGTGQTQETQYF.

This rearrangement joins TRBV13 to TRBJ1-2, with a tentative D call TRBD1 (5 bases). The germline V and J ends were trimmed by 4 bases and 4 bases, with 16 bases remaining between them. The CDR3 extends over 15 amino acids. Germline V gene sequence: CDR1 PRHDT, CDR2 FYEKMQ (reference sequence). CDR3: CASSSYRDSAYGYTF. In DNA form, the CDR3 reads TGTGCCAGCAGCTCTTACCGGGACTCTGCCTATGGCTACACCTTC.

This clone was seen more than once but under ten times. The chain employs TRBV10-3 and TRBJ1-5; D possibly corresponds to TRBD1 (5 bases). The CDR3 loop spans 14 amino acids. V lost 2 bases and J 5 bases, leaving 10 bases between the germline ends. CDR1 and CDR2 (germline): ENHRY, SYGVKD. CDR3 protein: CAISERQGDQPQHF. In DNA form, the CDR3 reads TGTGCCATCAGTGAGCGTCAGGGAGATCAGCCCCAGCATTTT.